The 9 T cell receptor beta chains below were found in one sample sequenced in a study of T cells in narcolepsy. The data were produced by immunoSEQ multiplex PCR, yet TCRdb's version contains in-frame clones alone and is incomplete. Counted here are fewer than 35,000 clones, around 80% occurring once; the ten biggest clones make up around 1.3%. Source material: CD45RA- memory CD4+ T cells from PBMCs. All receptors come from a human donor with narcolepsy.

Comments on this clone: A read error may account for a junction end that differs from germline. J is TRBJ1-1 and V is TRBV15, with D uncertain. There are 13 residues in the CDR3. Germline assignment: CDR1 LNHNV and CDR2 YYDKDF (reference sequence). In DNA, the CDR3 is TGTGCCACCAGCAGATCGGCCGACACTGGAGCTTTCTTT. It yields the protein CATSRSADTGAFF.

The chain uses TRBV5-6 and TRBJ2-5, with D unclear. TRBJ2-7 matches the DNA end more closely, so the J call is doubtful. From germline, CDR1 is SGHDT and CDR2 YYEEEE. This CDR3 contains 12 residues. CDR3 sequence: CASSLASYEQYF. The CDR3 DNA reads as TGTGCCAGCAGCTTGGCGAGCTACGAGCAGTACTTC.

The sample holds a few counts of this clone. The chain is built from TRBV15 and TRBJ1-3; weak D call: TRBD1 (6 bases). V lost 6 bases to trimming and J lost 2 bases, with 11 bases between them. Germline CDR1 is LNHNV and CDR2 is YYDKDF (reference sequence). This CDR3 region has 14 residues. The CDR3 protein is CATRRGDTGNTIYF. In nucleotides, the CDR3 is TGTGCCACCAGGCGGGGGGACACTGGAAACACCATATATTTT.

As DNA, the CDR3 is TGTGCCAGCAGCCACAGGGGGATTGAAGGTCAGCCCCAGCATTTT. Its protein product is CASSHRGIEGQPQHF. The chain combines TRBV6-5 with TRBJ1-5; TRBD1 matches 8 bases. The CDR3 spans 15 residues. V shed 6 bases, J shed 6 bases, and the junction held 10 bases outside the gene matches. Germline CDR1 is MNHEY and CDR2 is SVGAGI.

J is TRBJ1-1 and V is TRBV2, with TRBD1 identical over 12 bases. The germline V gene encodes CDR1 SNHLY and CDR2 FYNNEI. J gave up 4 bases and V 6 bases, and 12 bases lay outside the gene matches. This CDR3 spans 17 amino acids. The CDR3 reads CASSWDRGRRGFTEAFF. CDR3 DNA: TGTGCCAGCAGCTGGGACAGGGGGCGCCGGGGGTTCACTGAAGCTTTCTTT.

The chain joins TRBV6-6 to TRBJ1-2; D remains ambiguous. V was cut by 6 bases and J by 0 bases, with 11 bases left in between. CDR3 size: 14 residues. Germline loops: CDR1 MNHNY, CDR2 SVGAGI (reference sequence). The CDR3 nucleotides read TGTGCCAGCAGGCAACAGCTCACTAACTATGGCTACACCTTC. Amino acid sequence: CASRQQLTNYGYTF.

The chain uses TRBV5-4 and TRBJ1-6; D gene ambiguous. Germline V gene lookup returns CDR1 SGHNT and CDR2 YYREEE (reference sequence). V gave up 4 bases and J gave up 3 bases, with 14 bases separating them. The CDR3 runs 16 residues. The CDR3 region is CASSDGRVNYNSPLHF. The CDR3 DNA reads TGTGCCAGCAGCGACGGACGGGTTAACTATAATTCACCCCTCCACTTT.

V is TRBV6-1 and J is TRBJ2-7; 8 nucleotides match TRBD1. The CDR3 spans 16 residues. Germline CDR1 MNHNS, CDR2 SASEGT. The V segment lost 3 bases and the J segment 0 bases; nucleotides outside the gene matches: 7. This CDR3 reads CASSDKRDRRSYEQYV. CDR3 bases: TGTGCCAGCAGTGACAAGAGGGACAGGCGCTCCTACGAGCAGTACGTC.

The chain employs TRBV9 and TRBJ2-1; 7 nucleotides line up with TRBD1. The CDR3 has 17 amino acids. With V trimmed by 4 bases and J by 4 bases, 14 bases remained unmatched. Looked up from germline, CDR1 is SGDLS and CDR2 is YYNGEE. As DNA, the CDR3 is TGTGCCAGCAGCCCCAAAACCGGGACAGATGGGTACAATGAGCAGTTCTTC. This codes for CASSPKTGTDGYNEQFF. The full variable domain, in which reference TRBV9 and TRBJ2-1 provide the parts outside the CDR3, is DSGVTQTPKHLITATGQRVTLRCSPRSGDLSVYWYQQSLDQGLQFLIQYYNGEERAKGNILERFSAQQFPDLHSELNLSSLELGDSALYFCASSPKTGTDGYNEQFFGPGTRLTVL.